What follows are 2 T cell receptor beta chains derived from one specimen sequenced in a study of blood T cell repertoires in COVID-19. Libraries were prepared by immunoSEQ multiplex PCR; TCRdb keeps only in-frame clonotypes and omits some of them. This repertoire shows 400,000 to 450,000 clones, 88% found once; its top ten account for approximately 12%. Material for sequencing was peripheral blood. All receptors derive from a woman aged 50 to 65 with COVID-19, enrolled during active disease.

This chain joins TRBV6-5 and TRBJ2-7; a possible D gene is TRBD2 (5 bases). Per germline, CDR1 MNHEY and CDR2 SVGAGI. The CDR3 extends over 14 amino acids. The V gene lost 8 bases and the J gene lost 5 bases, with 19 bases spanning the gap. Written as DNA, the CDR3 is TGTGCCAGCGGGCGAGGACGCCGGGATAACGAGCAGTACTTC. This translates into CASGRGRRDNEQYF.

Concerning this clone itself: The identical CDR3 is also encoded by other nucleotide sequences in the sample. This chain uses TRBV19 with TRBJ2-3; no clear D. The germline V gene has CDR1 LNHDA and CDR2 SQIVND (reference sequence). The V end lost 4 bases, the J end lost 0 bases, and 2 bases lay between the germline ends. The CDR3 runs to 12 residues. The CDR3 DNA reads TGTGCCAGTAGTACAAGCACAGATACGCAGTATTTT. The encoded protein is CASSTSTDTQYF.